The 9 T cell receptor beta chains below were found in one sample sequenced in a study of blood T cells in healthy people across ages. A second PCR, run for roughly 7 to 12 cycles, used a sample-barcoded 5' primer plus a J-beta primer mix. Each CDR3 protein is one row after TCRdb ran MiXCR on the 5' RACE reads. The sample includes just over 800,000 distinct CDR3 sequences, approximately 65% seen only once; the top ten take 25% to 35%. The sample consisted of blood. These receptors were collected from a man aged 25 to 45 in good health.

This chain's CDR3 is CASSQPGTGPYYGYTF. The CDR3, as DNA: TGTGCCAGCAGCCAACCCGGGACAGGTCCTTACTATGGCTACACCTTC. V gene TRBV7-9 combines with J gene TRBJ1-2, with 8 bases lining up with TRBD1. The CDR3 has 16 residues. The V gene's germline CDR1 is SEHNR and CDR2 FQNEAQ (reference sequence). The J segment lost 3 bases and the V segment lost 5 bases, leaving 11 bases of the junction unmatched. Drawing the rest from reference TRBV7-9 and TRBJ1-2, the complete variable domain is DTGVSQNPRHKITKRGQNVTFRCDPISEHNRLYWYRQTLGQGPEFLTYFQNEAQLEKSRLLSDRFSAERPKGSFSTLEIQRTEQGDSAMYLCASSQPGTGPYYGYTFGSGTRLTVV.

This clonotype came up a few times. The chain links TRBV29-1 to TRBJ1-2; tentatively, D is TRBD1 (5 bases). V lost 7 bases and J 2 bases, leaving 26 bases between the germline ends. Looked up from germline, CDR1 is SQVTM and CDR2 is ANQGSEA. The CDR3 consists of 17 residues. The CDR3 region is CSAFLALSPGQNYGYTF. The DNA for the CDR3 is TGCAGCGCGTTCCTTGCTCTTTCCCCGGGGCAGAACTATGGCTACACCTTC.

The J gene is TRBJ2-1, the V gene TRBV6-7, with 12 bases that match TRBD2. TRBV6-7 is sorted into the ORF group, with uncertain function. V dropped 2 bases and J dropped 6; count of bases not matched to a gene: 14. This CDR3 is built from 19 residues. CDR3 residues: CASSYDLSATSGRTNEQFF. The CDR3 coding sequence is TGTGCCAGCAGTTACGACCTTTCCGCCACTAGCGGGAGGACCAATGAGCAGTTCTTC.

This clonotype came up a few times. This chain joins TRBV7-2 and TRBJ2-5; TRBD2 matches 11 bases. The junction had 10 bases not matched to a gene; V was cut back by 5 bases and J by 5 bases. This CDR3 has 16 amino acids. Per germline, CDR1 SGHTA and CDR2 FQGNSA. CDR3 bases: TGTGCCAGCAGCCTTAGCGGGGGGGCGTTTGTGGAGACCCAGTACTTC. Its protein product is CASSLSGGAFVETQYF.

The CDR3 sequence is CASSRVAGIGGLAGATLDTQYF. CDR3 nucleotides: TGCGCCAGCAGCCGAGTAGCAGGGATCGGCGGGCTAGCGGGGGCGACCCTAGATACGCAGTATTTT. The rearrangement uses TRBV4-3 and TRBJ2-3, with TRBD2 matching over 10 bases. CDR3 length: 22 residues. The germline V gene has CDR1 LGHNA and CDR2 YSLEER. J was trimmed by 5 bases and V by 4 bases; bases with no gene match: 27.

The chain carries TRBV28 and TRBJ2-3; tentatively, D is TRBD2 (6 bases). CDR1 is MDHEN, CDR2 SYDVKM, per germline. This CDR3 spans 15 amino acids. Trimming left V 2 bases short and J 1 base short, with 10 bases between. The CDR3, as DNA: TGTGCCAGCAGTTTACGGGGAGGTGGCACAGATACGCAGTATTTT. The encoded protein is CASSLRGGGTDTQYF.

The CDR3 DNA sequence: TGTGCCATCAGTGTAGGGCAGGGGACCTACAATGAGCAGTTCTTC. Its protein is CAISVGQGTYNEQFF. V gene TRBV10-3 combines with J gene TRBJ2-1; a weak D match, TRBD1 (6 bases). The ends were cut back, 4 bases at V and 2 bases at J, with 12 bases in the middle. The CDR3 runs 15 residues. From germline, CDR1 is ENHRY and CDR2 SYGVKD.

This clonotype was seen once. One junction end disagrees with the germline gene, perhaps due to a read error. The CDR3 region is CSASNLAGGQVGERFF. Written as DNA, the CDR3 is TGCAGTGCTAGCAATTTAGCGGGGGGCCAGGTCGGGGAGCGGTTCTTC. The rearrangement joins TRBV20-1 to TRBJ2-1, with 10 bases identical to TRBD2. This CDR3 has 16 residues. Germline CDR1 DFQATT, CDR2 SNEGSKA (reference sequence).

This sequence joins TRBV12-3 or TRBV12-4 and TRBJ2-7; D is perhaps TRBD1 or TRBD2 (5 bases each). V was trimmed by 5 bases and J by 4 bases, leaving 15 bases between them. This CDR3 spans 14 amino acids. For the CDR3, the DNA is TGTGCCAGCAGTGCAGCCGGGGCCTATTACGAGCAGTACTTC. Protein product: CASSAAGAYYEQYF.